This record looks at one TCR beta chain sequence and its context. Per the original data handling: Amplification from reference gene primers served as the basis for estimated nucleated cell counts. Data came from immunoSEQ multiplex PCR; TCRdb stores just in-frame clones and leaves some out. The D gene and trimming were derived from the DNA, and the V and J assignments and clone size from that table. The data contain about 240,000 clones, about 83% of them singletons. The source of the sample is a study of blood T cell repertoires in COVID-19. Study as a whole: Donors in the United States, Italy and Spain gave samples during acute or convalescent COVID-19. T cells, B-cell-depleted T cells, or PBMCs supplied cDNA or gDNA.

The junction had 8 bases not matched to a gene; V was cut back by 8 bases and J by 4 bases. This CDR3 comprises 15 residues. The germline gives CDR1 LGHDT, CDR2 YNNKEL (reference sequence). The rearrangement joins TRBV3-1 (or the pseudogene TRBV3-2) to TRBJ2-5, with 12 bases lining up with TRBD1. The receptor's source is a man aged 25 to 40 who had recovered from COVID-19. The sequenced sample consisted of peripheral blood. The DNA of the CDR3 is TGTGCCAGCGCCGTAGGGGACAGGGGGCCAGAGACCCAGTACTTC. Its translation is CASAVGDRGPETQYF.